Below, 23 T cell receptor beta chains from the same sample are listed, as sequenced in a study of human T cells and chemical hapten exposure. Each CDR3 protein gets one entry after TCRdb re-called the RACE reads with MiXCR. Of 35,000 to 45,000 distinct CDR3 sequences listed, around 9% are singletons. Time point given: patch test 2, 6 weeks after DPC sensitization. As to treatment: therapeutic diphenylcyclopropenone sensitization with weekly scalp DPC. Sample: whole blood, taken in connection with sensitization to the hapten diphenylcyclopropenone (DPC). Receptors originate from a woman in her 40s with alopecia areata. Some clones in this sample may be carry-over from other donors' samples.

In this sample, this clonotype turned up many times. The chain links TRBV6-8 to TRBJ2-2, with TRBD1 matching over 12 bases. After removal of 7 bases from V and 4 bases from J, the junction contained 10 bases not matched to a gene. Germline loops: CDR1 MNHGY, CDR2 SAAAGT. This CDR3 has 17 residues. CDR3 DNA sequence: TGTGCCAGCATTACGTCCGGGACAGGGGGCGTCACCGGGGAGCTGTTTTTT. Amino acids: CASITSGTGGVTGELFF.

The gene calls are TRBV3-1 and TRBJ1-2; D uncertain. Trimming removed 2 bases at V and 3 bases at J, with 13 bases between. CDR3 size: 15 residues. Germline V gene lookup returns CDR1 LGHDT and CDR2 YNNKEL (reference sequence). The CDR3 sequence: CASSQKVGLDYGYTF. The CDR3 DNA is TGTGCCAGCAGCCAAAAAGTGGGATTGGACTATGGCTACACCTTC. The whole variable domain, filled in from reference TRBV3-1 and TRBJ1-2, reads DTAVSQTPKYLVTQMGNDKSIKCEQNLGHDTMYWYKQDSKKFLKIMFSYNNKELIINETVPNRFSPKSPDKAHLNLHINSLELGDSAVYFCASSQKVGLDYGYTFGSGTRLTVV.

This clonotype was recorded at least ten times. The rearrangement uses TRBV7-9 and TRBJ2-3; D tentatively reads TRBD1 or TRBD2 (5 bases each). The CDR3 consists of 14 residues. Germline V CDR1 and CDR2: SEHNR, FQNEAQ (reference sequence). V lost 4 bases and J lost 6, with 14 bases in between. CDR3 sequence reads: CASSYTGAGDTQYF. The CDR3 nucleotides are TGTGCCAGCAGCTACACCGGGGCCGGGGATACGCAGTATTTT.

The table lists this clonotype with many counts. V and J are TRBV15 and TRBJ2-3; D perhaps matches TRBD1 (5 bases). The CDR3 sequence is 17 residues long. V lost 1 base to trimming and J lost 4 bases, with 18 bases between them. The germline V gene encodes CDR1 LNHNV and CDR2 YYDKDF (reference sequence). CDR3 coding DNA: TGTGCCACCAGCAGAGCCCCACTTCAAGGGGCCCCAGATACGCAGTATTTT. It encodes CATSRAPLQGAPDTQYF.

This clonotype was seen at least ten times. The rearrangement links TRBV6-6 to TRBJ2-7; D gene ambiguous. This CDR3 spans 14 amino acids. Trimming stripped 7 bases from V and 1 base from J, with 14 bases between. CDR1 and CDR2 from the germline V gene are MNHNY and SVGAGI (reference sequence). CDR3 in amino acids: CASTLDGISYEQYF. In nucleotides, the CDR3 is TGTGCCAGCACCCTGGACGGAATATCCTACGAGCAGTACTTC.

This clonotype was recorded at least ten times. This chain connects TRBV6-2 or TRBV6-3 to TRBJ2-5; tentative D call: TRBD2 (6 bases). Germline V gene data show CDR1 as MNHEY and CDR2 as SVGEGT. V was cut by 8 bases and J by 1 base, with 11 bases left in between. This CDR3 spans 13 amino acids. CDR3: CASSRGFQETQYF. CDR3 nucleotides: TGTGCCAGCTCACGGGGGTTCCAAGAGACCCAGTACTTC.

Many counts were recorded for this clonotype. The J gene is TRBJ2-2, the V gene TRBV7-9; D possibly corresponds to TRBD1 (6 bases). In germline, CDR1 is SEHNR, CDR2 FQNEAQ (reference sequence). The CDR3 has 16 amino acids. V dropped 5 bases and J dropped 0 bases, with 13 bases sitting between them. The CDR3 reads CASSARQEANTGELFF. The CDR3 DNA sequence: TGTGCCAGCAGCGCACGACAGGAGGCGAACACCGGGGAGCTGTTTTTT.

The table lists this clonotype with many counts. This rearrangement joins TRBV6-5 to TRBJ1-1, with 7 bases fitting TRBD1. Trimming at V came to 4 bases and at J to 9 bases, leaving 14 bases not matched to a gene. CDR3 length: 15 residues. Germline V gives CDR1 MNHEY, CDR2 SVGAGI. CDR3 in amino acids: CASSLGGLEDRKAFF. The CDR3, as DNA: TGTGCCAGCAGTTTAGGGGGCCTCGAAGACAGGAAAGCTTTCTTT.

This clonotype has a count of ten or more. This chain connects TRBV5-6 to TRBJ2-1, with 7 bases that match TRBD2. V trimming: 0 bases; J trimming: 6 bases; junction bases outside the gene matches: 9. The CDR3 is 16 residues long. CDR1 and CDR2 (germline): SGHDT, YYEEEE. The CDR3 is CASSLDRTRITNEQFF. The CDR3 DNA is TGTGCCAGCAGCTTGGACAGGACTAGAATTACCAATGAGCAGTTCTTC.

This clonotype was observed at least ten times. The chain is built from TRBV15 and TRBJ2-4, with D maybe TRBD2 (5 bases). The CDR3 consists of 17 residues. Trimming cost V 0 bases and J 0 bases, with 12 bases left between them. From germline, CDR1 is LNHNV and CDR2 YYDKDF (reference sequence). CDR3 loop: CATSREEGLIAKNIQYF. The CDR3, as DNA: TGTGCCACCAGCAGAGAAGAGGGCTTAATAGCCAAAAACATTCAGTACTTC. Together with reference TRBV15 and TRBJ2-4, the CDR3 gives the full variable domain: DAMVIQNPRYQVTQFGKPVTLSCSQTLNHNVMYWYQQKSSQAPKLLFHYYDKDFNNEADTPDNFQSRRPNTSFCFLDIRSPGLGDTAMYLCATSREEGLIAKNIQYFGAGTRLSVL.

This clonotype has ten or more counts. This rearrangement joins TRBV4-1 to TRBJ2-2; 8 bases align to TRBD2. Germline V CDR1 and CDR2: MGHRA, YSYEKL. The CDR3 length is 18 residues. Trimming took 4 bases from V and 0 from J; bases not matched to a gene: 10. For the CDR3, the DNA is TGCGCCAGCAGCCTCTTCGAGCGGGGGAGATCGAACACCGGGGAGCTGTTTTTT. This sequence encodes CASSLFERGRSNTGELFF.

This clonotype was detected many times. The V call is TRBV20-1, the J call TRBJ2-3; 13 bases align to TRBD2. In germline, CDR1 is DFQATT, CDR2 SNEGSKA (reference sequence). The length of the CDR3 is 20 residues. The junction had 17 bases not matched to a gene; V was cut back by 0 bases and J by 5 bases. In DNA, the CDR3 is TGCAGTGCTAGAGATCCTACTAGCGGGGGGGGCAAAGCAACGCAAGATACGCAGTATTTT. It is translated as CSARDPTSGGGKATQDTQYF.

This clonotype occurred many times. The gene calls are TRBV6-1 and TRBJ2-3, with a possible D match to TRBD1 (5 bases). The germline gives CDR1 MNHNS, CDR2 SASEGT. The CDR3 is 16 amino acids. V was trimmed by 6 bases and J by 1 base, leaving 17 bases between them. CDR3 sequence (DNA): TGTGCCAGCAGCTCCGCGCAGGGTGATGGCACAGATACGCAGTATTTT. Translated, it gives CASSSAQGDGTDTQYF.

In its sample, this clonotype was seen many times. The V call is TRBV3-1, the J call TRBJ1-2; no firm D call. CDR3 size: 14 residues. Deletions cut 6 bases from V and 2 bases from J, with 13 bases between. CDR1 and CDR2 (germline): LGHDT, YNNKEL (reference sequence). As DNA, the CDR3 is TGTGCCAGCAGGAGCGTAAACAGAAACTATGGCTACACCTTC. Amino acids: CASRSVNRNYGYTF.

This clonotype has a count of ten or more. J is TRBJ2-5 and V is TRBV20-1; D is tentatively TRBD1 or TRBD2 (5 bases each). The V end was cut by 6 bases, the J end by 3 bases, with 14 bases between. Germline loops: CDR1 DFQATT, CDR2 SNEGSKA (reference sequence). The CDR3 runs 13 residues. The CDR3 reads CSAPRGGEETQYF. The CDR3 nucleotides are TGCAGTGCCCCCCGTGGGGGAGAAGAGACCCAGTACTTC.

The table lists this clonotype with many counts. V usage is TRBV20-1 and J usage is TRBJ2-4; TRBD1 agrees at 7 bases. Looked up from germline, CDR1 is DFQATT and CDR2 is SNEGSKA (reference sequence). Unmatched junction bases numbered 9, after V lost 7 bases and J lost 0 bases. The CDR3 loop spans 15 amino acids. CDR3 nucleotide sequence: TGCAGTGGACAGGGACGGGTGCGAGCCAAAAACATTCAGTACTTC. Its protein is CSGQGRVRAKNIQYF.

This clonotype was picked up many times. The chain recombines TRBV19 with TRBJ1-5; D uncertain. The CDR3 runs 15 residues. Germline V CDR1 and CDR2: LNHDA, SQIVND (reference sequence). V was cut by 3 bases and J by 2 bases, with 11 bases left in between. The CDR3 loop is CASSIALMGNQPQHF. The CDR3 DNA reads TGTGCCAGTAGTATTGCCCTAATGGGCAATCAGCCCCAGCATTTT.

This clonotype was picked up a small number of times. V is TRBV7-2 and J is TRBJ1-1; tentatively, D is TRBD1 (5 bases). The CDR3 loop spans 12 amino acids. CDR1 is SGHTA, CDR2 FQGNSA, per germline. V was trimmed by 5 bases and J by 10 bases, leaving 14 bases between them. The CDR3 DNA reads TGTGCCAGCAGCCGATTCGGGGCTGTAGCTTTCTTT. Amino acids: CASSRFGAVAFF.

This clonotype was detected ten times or more. This chain links TRBV11-1 with TRBJ1-1; perhaps TRBD1 as D (5 bases). The germline V gene encodes CDR1 SGHAT and CDR2 FQDESV (reference sequence). With 7 bases removed from V and 1 base from J, the gap between germline ends came to 10 bases. This CDR3 has 13 amino acids. The CDR3 coding sequence is TGTGCCAGCAAGCCGACAGCGAACACTGAAGCTTTCTTT. This gives the protein CASKPTANTEAFF.

The chain couples TRBV7-2 to TRBJ1-4; tentatively, D is TRBD1 (5 bases). In germline, CDR1 is SGHTA, CDR2 FQGNSA. V was trimmed by 5 bases and J by 0 bases, leaving 10 bases between them. This CDR3 has 15 residues. In DNA form, the CDR3 reads TGTGCCAGCAGCGGGGCAGCAGCAACTAATGAAAAACTGTTTTTT. Protein product: CASSGAAATNEKLFF.

This clonotype was seen many times. V gene TRBV29-1 combines with J gene TRBJ1-1, with 10 bases identical to TRBD1. The CDR3 extends over 13 amino acids. J was trimmed by 4 bases and V by 7 bases; bases with no gene match: 6. Germline values: CDR1 SQVTM, CDR2 ANQGSEA. The CDR3 DNA reads TGCAGCGCCCGGACAGGGGGAATCACTGAAGCTTTCTTT. It specifies CSARTGGITEAFF. Combining the CDR3 with reference TRBV29-1 and TRBJ1-1 gives the whole variable domain SAVISQKPSRDICQRGTSLTIQCQVDSQVTMMFWYRQQPGQSLTLIATANQGSEATYESGFVIDKFPISRPNLTFSTLTVSNMSPEDSSIYLCSARTGGITEAFFGQGTRLTVV.

The sample holds many counts of this clonotype. The chain's CDR3 is CASSQSDTQYF. The CDR3 coding sequence is TGTGCCAGCAGCCAATCAGATACGCAGTATTTT. The rearrangement uses TRBV14 and TRBJ2-3, with D unclear. Germline assignment: CDR1 SGHDN and CDR2 FVKESK. V lost 2 bases, J lost 4 bases, and 1 base lay in between. The CDR3 is 11 amino acids.

This clonotype has a count of ten or more. The V gene is TRBV6-1, the J gene TRBJ2-3; 12 positions match TRBD2. The V gene's germline CDR1 is MNHNS and CDR2 SASEGT. The CDR3 covers 15 residues. The V gene end was trimmed by 2 bases and the J gene end by 4 bases; junction bases not matched to a gene: 1. The CDR3, as DNA: TGTGCCAGCAGTGAACTAGCGGGGGGGCCAGATACGCAGTATTTT. This codes for CASSELAGGPDTQYF.